The clone carrying this T cell receptor (beta chain) occurred once. The V and J ends lost 6 bases and 10 bases, in that order; junction bases with no gene match: 6. Germline V gene sequence: CDR1 MNHEY, CDR2 SMNVEV (reference sequence). The CDR3 length is 12 residues. The data are from a study of cytomegalovirus exposure and HLA in healthy donors. Sequencing was performed with immunoSEQ multiplex PCR; in TCRdb, only in-frame clones are kept and a portion is missing. The sample lists some 200,000 clones, around nine tenths seen once, with roughly 6.6% in the top ten. The V gene is TRBV27, the J gene TRBJ2-3, with 8 nucleotides matching TRBD1. Sequencing was performed on PBMCs. The origin of this receptor is a man aged 30 to 45 in good health and CMV-seropositive. The CDR3 sequence: CASRTGGISQYF. Written as DNA, the CDR3 is TGTGCCAGCAGAACAGGGGGGATTTCGCAGTATTTT.